The clone carrying this T cell receptor (beta chain) was detected ten times or more. Antigen: not known. TCRdb recomputed calls from the RT-PCR reads with MiXCR, one row per CDR3 protein. The sample includes around 480,000 distinct CDR3 sequences, 16% of them seen just once. Germline V gives CDR1 SGHTA, CDR2 FQGNSA. The V and J ends lost 5 bases and 6 bases, in that order; junction bases with no gene match: 9. There are 16 residues in the CDR3. This specimen comes from a study of response to subunit inactivated influenza vaccine. Study-wide points: After each seasonal influenza vaccination, few new T cells are recruited, the authors suggested.

This sample comprised CD4+ T cells sorted from PBMCs, obtained 23 to 25 months after vaccination. This rearrangement joins TRBV7-2 to TRBJ1-6; 8 bases are a match to TRBD1. This TCR was recovered from a man aged 45-69 years who received an inactivated influenza vaccine. In DNA form, the CDR3 reads TGTGCCAGCAGCGACCGGGACAGGCTGATTAATTCACCCCTCCACTTT. It translates to CASSDRDRLINSPLHF.